Below are 16 T cell receptor beta chains sequenced from a single sample in a study of T cell responses to AZD1222 COVID-19 vaccine. Method: immunoSEQ multiplex PCR; TCRdb's copy keeps in-frame clones and lacks some. The table lists 100,000 or so clones, approximately 87% of them singletons. The sequenced sample was peripheral blood, obtained on day 0 of AZD1222 vaccination. The receptors come from an adult in good health.

The V call is TRBV5-6, the J call TRBJ1-2, with TRBD1 matching over 7 bases. Germline trimming cut 4 bases from V and 0 bases from J; bases unmatched to any gene: 9. The CDR3 has 16 residues. Germline assignment: CDR1 SGHDT and CDR2 YYEEEE. The CDR3 region is CASSRQGGVANYGYTF. As DNA, the CDR3 is TGTGCCAGCAGCCGACAGGGCGGCGTGGCTAACTATGGCTACACCTTC.

The chain carries TRBV20-1 and TRBJ1-2; D gene ambiguous. Trimming stripped 2 bases from V and 6 bases from J, with 7 bases between. The germline gives CDR1 DFQATT, CDR2 SNEGSKA (reference sequence). This CDR3 spans 11 amino acids. The CDR3 DNA follows: TGCAGTGCTAGACAGGTCGATGGCTACACCTTC. As protein: CSARQVDGYTF.

The chain uses TRBV5-1 and TRBJ2-1; D is unclear. Between the trimmed V and J ends, which lost 0 bases and 10 bases, there was a span of 14 bases. Germline-derived CDR1 and CDR2 are SGHRS and YFSETQ. This CDR3 has 14 amino acids. CDR3 coding DNA: TGCGCCAGCAGCTTGGAGTTCGTAGGGAACGAGCAGTTCTTC. As protein: CASSLEFVGNEQFF.

The gene calls are TRBV4-2 and TRBJ1-1; tentative D call: TRBD1 (6 bases). The CDR3 consists of 17 residues. Per germline, CDR1 LGHNA and CDR2 YNFKEQ. Between the trimmed V and J ends, which lost 6 bases and 1 base, there was a span of 21 bases. In nucleotides, the CDR3 is TGTGCCAGCAGGTCTACGTGGACCGGGACAAGGAACACTGAAGCTTTCTTT. Its translation: CASRSTWTGTRNTEAFF.

The V call is TRBV7-3, the J call TRBJ2-1, with D possibly matching TRBD2 (6 bases). The CDR3 extends over 15 amino acids. CDR1 is SGHTA, CDR2 FQGTGA, per germline. Trimming left V 5 bases short and J 8 bases short, with 19 bases between. The CDR3 loop is CASSPPGSPRDEQFF. Here the CDR3 DNA reads TGTGCCAGCAGCCCCCCCGGGAGCCCCCGAGATGAGCAGTTCTTC. The full variable domain, its missing parts supplied by reference TRBV7-3 and TRBJ2-1, is GAGVSQTPSNKVTEKGKYVELRCDPISGHTALYWYRQSLGQGPEFLIYFQGTGAADDSGLPNDRFFAVRPEGSVSTLKIQRTERGDSAVYLCASSPPGSPRDEQFFGPGTRLTVL.

In this sample, this clone turned up many times. The V call is TRBV7-8, the J call TRBJ1-4; 7 bases fit TRBD1. V was clipped by 4 bases and J by 8 bases; unmatched bases: 10. This CDR3 spans 15 amino acids. Looked up from germline, CDR1 is SGHVS and CDR2 is FQNEAQ. The CDR3 loop is CASSSRQGPVEKLFF. The CDR3 coding sequence is TGTGCCAGCAGCTCAAGACAGGGCCCGGTCGAAAAACTGTTTTTT.

The rearrangement links TRBV7-8 to TRBJ2-2, with 8 bases matching TRBD2. This CDR3 contains 18 residues. V lost 3 bases to trimming and J lost 4 bases; unmatched junction nucleotides: 13. Germline V gene lookup returns CDR1 SGHVS and CDR2 FQNEAQ. For the CDR3, the DNA is TGTGCCAGCAGCTTTAGCGGGAAAAAGACCGTGGTCACCGGGGAGCTGTTTTTT. Its translation is CASSFSGKKTVVTGELFF.

V and J are TRBV7-8 and TRBJ2-2; D is ambiguous. Between the trimmed V and J ends, which lost 5 bases and 6 bases, there was a span of 10 bases. The CDR3 sequence is 13 residues long. Germline CDR1 is SGHVS and CDR2 is FQNEAQ. The CDR3 DNA reads as TGTGCCAGCAGCCGCACCGACGCCGGGGAGCTGTTTTTT. Residues: CASSRTDAGELFF.

The gene calls are TRBV5-6 and TRBJ1-5; no definite D call. Between the trimmed V and J ends, which lost 0 bases and 9 bases, there was a span of 10 bases. The CDR3 contains 13 residues. From germline, CDR1 is SGHDT and CDR2 YYEEEE. In nucleotides, the CDR3 is TGTGCCAGCAGCTTGGGTCCGCCCGGGCCCCAGCATTTT. As protein: CASSLGPPGPQHF.

J is TRBJ1-1 and V is TRBV2, with unresolved D. Trimming took off 3 bases at V and 6 bases at J, with 14 bases between the two ends. This CDR3 region has 14 residues. CDR1 is SNHLY, CDR2 FYNNEI, per germline. CDR3 in amino acids: CASSEVEGPAEAFF. The CDR3, as DNA: TGTGCCAGCAGTGAGGTCGAGGGTCCCGCTGAAGCTTTCTTT.

This clone was detected only once. The rearrangement joins TRBV2 to TRBJ2-7; 8 bases map to TRBD2. The CDR3 runs 15 residues. Germline CDR1 is SNHLY and CDR2 is FYNNEI. With 2 bases clipped from V and 3 bases from J, the junction kept 6 bases outside the gene matches. The CDR3 here is CASSELGLAGYEQYF. DNA for the CDR3: TGTGCCAGCAGTGAACTTGGACTAGCTGGCTACGAGCAGTACTTC.

This rearrangement joins TRBV18 to TRBJ1-2, with D possibly being TRBD1 (5 bases). The CDR3 length is 14 residues. Germline V gives CDR1 KGHSH, CDR2 LQKENI. Trimming shortened V by 3 bases and J by 1 base, and 9 bases separated the two germline ends. The CDR3 is CASSPQDSNYGYTF. The CDR3 DNA sequence: TGTGCCAGCTCACCCCAAGACAGTAACTATGGCTACACCTTC.

Many counts were recorded for this clone. The chain couples TRBV3-1 (or the pseudogene TRBV3-2) to TRBJ2-7; 14 bases are shared with TRBD2. This CDR3 has 18 amino acids. Trimming at V came to 8 bases and at J to 5 bases, leaving 17 bases not matched to a gene. Germline values: CDR1 LGHDT, CDR2 YNNKEL (reference sequence). In nucleotides, the CDR3 is TGTGCCAGCTCACTAGGGACTAGCGGGAGCGGAAGGCGTCACGAGCAGTACTTC. Residues: CASSLGTSGSGRRHEQYF.

The chain carries TRBV6-5 and TRBJ1-2, with 8 bases matching TRBD1. Germline V CDR1 and CDR2: MNHEY, SVGAGI. The CDR3 has 13 residues. The trim removed 6 bases at V and 7 bases at J, leaving 7 bases unmatched. The CDR3 sequence: CASRATGGSGYTF. CDR3 in DNA: TGTGCCAGCAGGGCAACAGGGGGAAGTGGCTACACCTTC.

This sequence joins TRBV9 and TRBJ2-5; D is undetermined. The V gene's germline CDR1 is SGDLS and CDR2 YYNGEE. The CDR3 is 14 residues long. V was pared by 0 bases and J by 2 bases, with 8 bases between. This CDR3 is CASSVASLQETQYF. CDR3 nucleotide sequence: TGTGCCAGCAGCGTAGCTTCGCTTCAAGAGACCCAGTACTTC.

This chain links TRBV2 with TRBJ2-7, with a weak D call TRBD1 (6 bases). CDR1 SNHLY and CDR2 FYNNEI come from the germline V gene. The ends were cut back, 4 bases at V and 0 bases at J, with 10 bases in the middle. The CDR3 consists of 14 residues. Here the CDR3 reads CASSVRGVSYEQYF. Written as DNA, the CDR3 is TGTGCCAGCAGTGTCAGGGGAGTCTCCTACGAGCAGTACTTC.